This T cell receptor (beta chain) was identified during a study of T-cell memory formation after mild COVID-19. Study-wide points: Clones that got smaller from day 15 to 85 had even CD4/CD8, while clones growing later tipped toward CD4+.

The CDR3 sequence is 15 residues long. Germline assignment: CDR1 SGDLS and CDR2 YYNGEE. The junction had 4 bases not matched to a gene; V was cut back by 3 bases and J by 2 bases. In its sample, this clonotype was seen a few times. Its antigen is not identified. TCRdb itself ran the 5' RACE reads through MiXCR, one entry per CDR3 protein. Of approximately 290,000 distinct CDR3 sequences listed, less than 20% were seen once; the top ten hold roughly 23%. The receptor comes from a man between 18 and 29 years old who had mild COVID-19 (a few samples of this study predate the infection). Cell type and time point are not known. The sequenced sample was PBMCs or a T cell subset sorted from them (not recorded which). The chain couples TRBV9 to TRBJ2-3, with TRBD1 matching 9 bases. CDR3: CASSGTGEITDTQYF. CDR3 sequence (DNA): TGTGCCAGCAGCGGGACAGGGGAGATCACAGATACGCAGTATTTT. The full variable domain, rest sourced from reference TRBV9 and TRBJ2-3, is DSGVTQTPKHLITATGQRVTLRCSPRSGDLSVYWYQQSLDQGLQFLIQYYNGEERAKGNILERFSAQQFPDLHSELNLSSLELGDSALYFCASSGTGEITDTQYFGPGTRLTVL.